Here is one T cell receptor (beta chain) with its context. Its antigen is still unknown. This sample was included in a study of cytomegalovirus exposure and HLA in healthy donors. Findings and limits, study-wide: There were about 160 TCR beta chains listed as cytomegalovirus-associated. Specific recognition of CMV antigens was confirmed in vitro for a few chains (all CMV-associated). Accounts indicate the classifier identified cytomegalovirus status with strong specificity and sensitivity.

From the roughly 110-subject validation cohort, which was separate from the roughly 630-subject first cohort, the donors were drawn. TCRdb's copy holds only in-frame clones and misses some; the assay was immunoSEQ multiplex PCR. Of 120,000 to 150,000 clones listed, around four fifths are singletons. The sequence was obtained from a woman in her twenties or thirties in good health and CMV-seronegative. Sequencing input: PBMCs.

The CDR3: CASSIREAPYEQYF. The CDR3 DNA sequence: TGTGCCAGTAGTATACGGGAAGCTCCCTACGAGCAGTACTTC. V is TRBV19 and J is TRBJ2-7; possible D gene TRBD2, 5 bases. Trimming removed 2 bases from V and 2 bases from J, with 10 bases in between. CDR3 length: 14 amino acids. The V gene's germline CDR1 is LNHDA and CDR2 SQIVND (reference sequence).